The rows below give T cell receptor beta chains drawn from one sample of a study of blood T cell repertoires in COVID-19. The repertoire was sequenced with immunoSEQ multiplex PCR; TCRdb's copy has only in-frame clones and lacks some. There are about 220,000 clones in the sample; about four fifths occur only once, and about 1.3% lies in the top ten. Specimen: PBMCs or T cells enriched from blood (not recorded which). All receptors derive from a woman aged 40 to 49 with acute COVID-19. CDR3s include the opening cysteine and the closing phenylalanine or tryptophan. The D gene is left open where the match is weak. Only part of the rows carry a size: once, few, many, or a class if the clone is expanded.

j_gene,d_gene,v_gene,abundance,CDR3aa,CDR3nt
TRBJ2-7,.,TRBV19,.,CASSPGLTYEQYF,TGTGCCAGTTCGCCGGGACTGACCTACGAGCAGTACTTC
TRBJ2-1,TRBD2,TRBV7-2,.,CASCLAGGGGYNEQFF,TGTGCCAGCTGCTTAGCGGGCGGGGGGGGGTACAATGAGCAGTTCTTC
TRBJ1-6,.,TRBV19,.,CASSMVPGSPLHF,TGTGCCAGTAGTATGGTCCCGGGATCACCCCTCCACTTT
TRBJ2-1,TRBD2,TRBV7-9,.,CASSSVGSGGLNEQFF,TGTGCCAGCAGCTCCGTTGGGAGCGGGGGGCTAAATGAGCAGTTCTTC
TRBJ2-2,.,TRBV5-1,few,CASSLERIQGYTGELFF,TGCGCCAGCAGCTTGGAACGGATTCAGGGATACACCGGGGAGCTGTTTTTT
TRBJ2-1,TRBD2,TRBV6-5,.,CASTLAGEQFF,TGTGCCAGCACCTTAGCGGGTGAGCAGTTCTTC
TRBJ2-3,TRBD2,TRBV18,.,CASSGTSGSDTQYF,TGTGCCAGCTCCGGGACTAGCGGGTCAGATACGCAGTATTTT
TRBJ2-7,.,TRBV4-3,.,CASSQETVTYEQYF,TGCGCCAGCAGCCAAGAAACGGTAACCTACGAGCAGTACTTC
TRBJ2-3,.,TRBV6-5,.,CASRVSGLFPDTQYF,TGTGCCAGCAGGGTTAGCGGTCTCTTCCCAGATACGCAGTATTTT
TRBJ1-2,.,TRBV25-1,.,CASSEPSINYGYTF,TGTGCCAGCAGTGAGCCATCTATTAACTATGGCTACACCTTC
TRBJ2-1,.,TRBV4-2,.,CASTPRRARRFF,TGTGCCAGCACCCCTCGGAGGGCAAGGCGGTTCTTC
TRBJ2-7,.,TRBV11-3,.,CASSFADSSYEQYF,TGTGCCAGCAGCTTTGCCGACAGCTCCTACGAGCAGTACTTC
TRBJ1-3,TRBD1,TRBV14,.,CASSQRYRGGNTIYF,TGTGCCAGCAGCCAGAGATACAGGGGTGGAAACACCATATATTTT
TRBJ1-1,.,TRBV18,.,CASSPVLGVSEAFF,TGTGCCAGCTCACCTGTTTTAGGGGTGAGTGAAGCTTTCTTT
TRBJ2-4,.,TRBV25-1,.,CASSESQGRNIQYF,TGTGCCAGCAGTGAATCACAGGGTAGGAACATTCAGTACTTC
TRBJ1-5,TRBD1,TRBV27,.,CASSLSGRQGNPQHF,TGTGCCAGCAGTTTATCGGGGAGACAGGGGAACCCCCAGCATTTT
TRBJ2-7,.,TRBV6-5,once,CASAGTPYEQYF,TGTGCCAGCGCCGGGACACCCTACGAGCAGTACTTC
TRBJ1-2,.,TRBV7-2,.,CASRVGGSGYTF,TGTGCCAGCAGGGTGGGGGGAAGTGGCTACACCTTC
TRBJ2-1,.,TRBV11-2,.,CASSLGGRNNEQFF,TGTGCCAGCAGCTTAGGGGGGCGGAACAATGAGCAGTTCTTC
TRBJ2-7,TRBD1,TRBV9,.,CASSGGGQVNYEQYF,TGTGCCAGCAGCGGTGGGGGACAGGTTAACTACGAGCAGTACTTC
TRBJ1-5,TRBD1,TRBV4-2,few,CASSQGGQGNQPQHF,TGTGCCAGCAGCCAAGGGGGACAGGGTAATCAGCCCCAGCATTTT
TRBJ2-7,.,TRBV27,once,CASSLSGAIMTYEQYF,TGTGCCAGCAGTTTATCAGGGGCTATAATGACCTACGAGCAGTACTTC
TRBJ1-2,.,TRBV5-1,.,CASSLGPPRGGYTF,TGCGCCAGCAGCTTGGGTCCCCCTAGAGGTGGCTACACCTTC
TRBJ2-1,.,TRBV7-9,.,CASSSGVQGYNEQFF,TGTGCCAGCAGCTCAGGGGTACAAGGGTACAATGAGCAGTTCTTC
TRBJ2-5,TRBD2,TRBV4-2,.,CASSQGTSMETQYF,TGTGCCAGCAGCCAAGGGACTAGCATGGAGACCCAGTACTTC
TRBJ2-1,TRBD2,TRBV5-1,.,CASSAELAGWGYNEQFF,TGCGCCAGCAGCGCCGAACTAGCGGGGTGGGGGTACAATGAGCAGTTCTTC
TRBJ2-3,TRBD2,TRBV5-1,.,CASSLEGLAGSDTQYF,TGCGCCAGCAGCTTGGAAGGACTAGCGGGTTCAGATACGCAGTATTTT
TRBJ2-3,TRBD1,TRBV5-1,.,CASSSGQGARTDTQYF,TGCGCCAGCAGCTCGGGACAGGGGGCGCGGACAGATACGCAGTATTTT
TRBJ2-7,.,TRBV9,.,CASSVVGSYSDEQYF,TGTGCCAGCAGCGTAGTGGGTAGCTACTCAGACGAGCAGTACTTC
TRBJ1-6,.,TRBV21-1,once,CASGLGFFSPLHF,TGTGCCAGCGGACTGGGATTCTTTTCACCCCTCCACTTT
TRBJ2-3,TRBD2,TRBV9,.,CASSVETSGGSTDTQYF,TGTGCCAGCAGCGTAGAAACAAGCGGGGGCTCGACAGATACGCAGTATTTT
TRBJ2-2,.,TRBV5-1,.,CASSLGGPGTGELFF,TGCGCCAGCAGCTTGGGAGGGCCGGGCACCGGGGAGCTGTTTTTT
TRBJ2-3,TRBD2,TRBV18,.,CASSPSGGATDTQYF,TGTGCCAGCTCACCTAGCGGGGGGGCCACAGATACGCAGTATTTT
TRBJ2-1,TRBD1,TRBV6-5,.,CASSWDRYNEQFF,TGTGCCAGCAGCTGGGACAGGTACAATGAGCAGTTCTTC
TRBJ2-7,TRBD2,TRBV7-8,few,CASSPSGNTYEQYF,TGTGCCAGCAGCCCTAGCGGGAATACCTACGAGCAGTACTTC
TRBJ2-3,TRBD2,TRBV7-7,.,CASSLAVAGLTDTQYF,TGTGCCAGCAGCTTAGCGGTAGCGGGGCTCACAGATACGCAGTATTTT
TRBJ1-3,.,TRBV4-1,.,CASSPDSFSGNTIYF,TGCGCCAGCAGCCCCGACTCATTCTCTGGAAACACCATATATTTT
TRBJ2-7,TRBD1,TRBV30,few,CAWSVSRGQGEQYF,TGTGCCTGGAGTGTATCCAGGGGGCAGGGGGAGCAGTACTTC
TRBJ1-2,TRBD1,TRBV4-1,.,CASSQFAGTGGDYGYTF,TGCGCCAGCAGCCAATTTGCCGGGACAGGGGGTGACTATGGCTACACCTTC
TRBJ2-3,TRBD2,TRBV2,.,CASSGRRTDTQYF,TGTGCCAGTAGCGGGAGACGGACAGATACGCAGTATTTT
TRBJ2-5,.,TRBV28,.,CASSLSGDRGVYF,TGTGCCAGCAGTTTATCGGGGGACCGCGGGGTTTACTTC
TRBJ1-4,TRBD1,TRBV4-1,.,CASSQSGTDFEKLFF,TGCGCCAGCAGCCAGAGTGGGACAGACTTTGAAAAACTGTTTTTT
TRBJ1-2,TRBD1,TRBV30,.,CAWSSGQGGGYTF,TGTGCCTGGAGTTCGGGGCAGGGGGGCGGCTACACCTTC
TRBJ1-2,.,TRBV7-9,once,CASSLNRSRGKGYTF,TGTGCCAGCAGCTTAAACCGCTCCAGGGGAAAAGGCTACACCTTC
TRBJ2-3,TRBD2,TRBV5-1,.,CASSGAGGPPSTDTQYF,TGCGCCAGCAGTGGTGCGGGAGGGCCCCCTAGCACAGATACGCAGTATTTT
TRBJ1-4,.,TRBV19,.,CASRDFNEKLFF,TGTGCCAGTCGGGATTTTAATGAAAAACTGTTTTTT
TRBJ2-1,TRBD1,TRBV11-2,.,CASSLDPGTGANEQFF,TGTGCCAGCAGCTTAGACCCGGGCACAGGGGCCAATGAGCAGTTCTTC